This T cell receptor beta chain stems from a study of identical twins. Overall study results and limits: Analyses of zero insertions could be partly confounded by invariant MAIT and iNKT cells.

Template switching introduced a universal primer site, and the cDNA bore unique molecular identifiers. Via MiXCR, TCRdb re-called the 5' RACE reads, giving one row per CDR3 protein. The data show 200,000 to 250,000 distinct CDR3 sequences, around 6.8% seen once. Trimming shortened V by 3 bases and J by 4 bases, and 15 bases separated the two germline ends. The germline CDR1 and CDR2 sequences are ENHRY and SYGVKD. The CDR3 extends over 16 amino acids. The donors were all healthy and Caucasian. In its sample, this clonotype was seen many times. Antigen: not known. The same data also went into a second study, on yellow fever vaccine responses in identical twins.

The J gene is TRBJ2-2, the V gene TRBV10-3; D might be TRBD1 or TRBD2, each matching 6 bases. The TCR originated in a woman in her late teens or twenties in good health. The sample consisted of memory (CD45RO+) T cells sorted from blood. The CDR3 spells CAISEGGRTGTGELFF. The CDR3 DNA sequence: TGTGCCATCAGTGAAGGGGGGAGGACTGGCACCGGGGAGCTGTTTTTT.